This T cell receptor (beta chain) comes out of a study of T-cell memory formation after mild COVID-19. Ten or more counts support this clonotype. The germline V gene has CDR1 SGHKS and CDR2 YYEKEE (reference sequence). The CDR3 extends over 14 amino acids. Trimming removed 2 bases at V and 3 bases at J, with 6 bases between. TCRdb reanalysed the 5' RACE reads using MiXCR and keeps one entry per CDR3 protein. The sample records roughly 150,000 distinct CDR3 sequences, roughly 15% being singletons. V and J are TRBV5-5 and TRBJ2-6; D may be TRBD2 (5 bases). This TCR derives from an adult woman who had mild COVID-19 (a few samples of this study predate the infection). Cell type and time point are not known. Sequenced material: PBMCs or a T cell subset sorted from them (not recorded which). The CDR3 DNA is TGTGCCAGCAGCTTAGGGAGTGGGGCCAACGTCCTGACTTTC. Translated: CASSLGSGANVLTF.